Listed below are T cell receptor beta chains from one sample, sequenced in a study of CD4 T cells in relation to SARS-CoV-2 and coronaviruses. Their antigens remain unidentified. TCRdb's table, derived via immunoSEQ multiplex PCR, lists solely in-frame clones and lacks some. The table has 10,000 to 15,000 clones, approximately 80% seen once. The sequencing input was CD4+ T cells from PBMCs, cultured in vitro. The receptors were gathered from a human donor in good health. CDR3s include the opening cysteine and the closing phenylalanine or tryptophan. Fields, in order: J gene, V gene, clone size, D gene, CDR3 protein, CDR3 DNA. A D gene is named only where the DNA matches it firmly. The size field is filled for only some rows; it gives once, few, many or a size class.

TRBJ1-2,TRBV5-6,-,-,CASSSGVVGYTF,TGTGCCAGCAGCTCTGGGGTGGTTGGCTACACCTTC
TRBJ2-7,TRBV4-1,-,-,CASSQGRSYEQYF,TGCGCCAGCAGCCAAGGTCGCTCCTACGAGCAGTACTTC
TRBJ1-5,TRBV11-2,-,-,CASSLGTTQPQHF,TGTGCCAGCAGCTTGGGGACAACACAGCCCCAGCATTTT
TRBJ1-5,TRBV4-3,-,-,CASSQDAGSNQPQHF,TGCGCCAGCAGCCAAGATGCGGGGAGCAATCAGCCCCAGCATTTT
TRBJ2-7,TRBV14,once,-,CASSRADWLSYEQYF,TGTGCCAGCAGCCGCGCAGACTGGCTGTCCTACGAGCAGTACTTC
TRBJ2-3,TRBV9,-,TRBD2,CASSVAGLAGTDTQYF,TGTGCCAGCAGCGTAGCAGGGCTAGCGGGTACAGATACGCAGTATTTT
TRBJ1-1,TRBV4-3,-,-,CASSPDPRRTEAFF,TGCGCCAGCAGTCCAGACCCCCGACGGACTGAAGCTTTCTTT
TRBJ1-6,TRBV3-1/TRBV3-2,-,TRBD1,CASSQDRGSNNSPLHF,TGTGCCAGCAGCCAAGACAGGGGGTCGAATAATTCACCCCTCCACTTT
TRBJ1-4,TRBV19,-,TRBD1,CASSPGTGGNPEF,TGTGCCAGTAGTCCCGGGACAGGGGGAAACCCCGAATTT
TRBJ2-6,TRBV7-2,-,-,CASSLDGTGANVLTF,TGTGCCAGCAGCTTAGATGGTACTGGGGCCAACGTCCTGACTTTC
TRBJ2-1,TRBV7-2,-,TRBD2,CASRGREGRYNEQFF,TGTGCCAGCCGGGGGCGGGAGGGCCGGTACAATGAGCAGTTCTTC
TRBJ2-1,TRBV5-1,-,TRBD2,CASSLAGTSGSKGNEQFF,TGCGCCAGCAGCTTGGCGGGGACTAGCGGGAGTAAGGGCAATGAGCAGTTCTTC
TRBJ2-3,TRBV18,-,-,CASSAGGVGGTDTQYF,TGTGCCAGCTCAGCAGGTGGAGTAGGCGGCACAGATACGCAGTATTTT
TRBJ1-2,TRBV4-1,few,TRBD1,CASSQGLGSRGRLVYGYTF,TGCGCCAGCAGCCAAGGTTTGGGATCGAGGGGGCGCTTAGTCTATGGCTACACCTTC
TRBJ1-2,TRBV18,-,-,CASSPPLANRGGGGYGYTF,TGTGCCAGCTCACCCCCATTGGCGAATCGAGGGGGAGGAGGCTATGGCTACACCTTC
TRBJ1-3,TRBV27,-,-,CASIEGQAGNTIYF,TGTGCCAGCATTGAGGGGCAGGCTGGAAACACCATATATTTT
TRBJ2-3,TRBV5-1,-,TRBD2,CASSLGLAGGNTDTQYF,TGCGCCAGCAGCTTGGGACTAGCGGGAGGAAACACAGATACGCAGTATTTT
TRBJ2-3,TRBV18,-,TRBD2,CASSRIQTSGDTQYF,TGTGCCAGCTCCCGTATCCAAACTAGCGGTGATACGCAGTATTTT
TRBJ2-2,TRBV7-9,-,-,CASTPPGAGELFF,TGTGCCAGCACCCCACCGGGGGCCGGGGAGCTGTTTTTT
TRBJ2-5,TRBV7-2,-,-,CASSPPLASGETQYF,TGTGCCAGCAGCCCACCCTTAGCCAGCGGGGAGACCCAGTACTTC
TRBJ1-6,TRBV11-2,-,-,CASSPRSVRSFVNSPLHF,TGTGCCAGCAGCCCCCGGAGCGTTCGATCCTTCGTGAATTCACCCCTCCACTTT
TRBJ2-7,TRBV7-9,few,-,CASSLVDPLYEQYF,TGTGCCAGCAGCTTAGTAGACCCGCTCTACGAGCAGTACTTC
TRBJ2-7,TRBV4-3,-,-,CASSQGSGEFYEQYF,TGCGCCAGCAGCCAAGGTTCGGGAGAGTTCTACGAGCAGTACTTC
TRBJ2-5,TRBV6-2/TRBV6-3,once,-,CASSYSTSQETQYF,TGTGCCAGCAGTTACTCGACCAGTCAAGAGACCCAGTACTTC
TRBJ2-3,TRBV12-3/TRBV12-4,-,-,CASSLGAVDTQYF,TGTGCCAGCAGTTTAGGAGCGGTGGATACGCAGTATTTT
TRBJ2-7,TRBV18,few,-,CASSPETVSSYEQYF,TGTGCCAGCTCACCAGAGACAGTGAGCTCCTACGAGCAGTACTTC
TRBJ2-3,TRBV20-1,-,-,CSARWTDTQYF,TGCAGTGCTAGATGGACAGATACGCAGTATTTT
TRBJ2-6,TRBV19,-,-,CASSVGGSGANVLTF,TGTGCCAGTAGTGTGGGGGGCTCTGGGGCCAACGTCCTGACTTTC
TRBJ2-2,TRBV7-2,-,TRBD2,CASSLTSGSGELFF,TGTGCCAGCAGCCTGACTAGCGGGTCCGGGGAGCTGTTTTTT
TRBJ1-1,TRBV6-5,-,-,CASKFSRYTEAFF,TGTGCCAGCAAATTCAGTCGGTACACTGAAGCTTTCTTT
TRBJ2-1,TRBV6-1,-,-,CASSEGGPPPKFF,TGTGCCAGCAGTGAAGGGGGGCCCCCGCCAAAGTTCTTC
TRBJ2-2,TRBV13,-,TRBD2,CASSLRTSGRFPGELFF,TGTGCCAGCAGCCTTCGGACTAGCGGGAGGTTCCCCGGGGAGCTGTTTTTT
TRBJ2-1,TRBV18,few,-,CASSRRKEDEQFF,TGTGCCAGCTCACGCCGGAAGGAGGATGAGCAGTTCTTC
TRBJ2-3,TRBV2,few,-,CASSVETDTQYF,TGTGCCAGCAGTGTAGAAACAGATACGCAGTATTTT
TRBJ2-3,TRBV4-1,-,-,CASTQPVDGTQYF,TGCGCCAGCACCCAACCCGTCGACGGTACGCAGTATTTT
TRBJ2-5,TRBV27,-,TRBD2,CASSWTGLEGETQYF,TGTGCCAGCAGTTGGACGGGACTAGAGGGAGAGACCCAGTACTTC
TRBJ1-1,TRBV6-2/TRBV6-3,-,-,CASSSYRRNNEAFF,TGTGCCAGCAGTAGCTATAGACGGAACAATGAAGCTTTCTTT
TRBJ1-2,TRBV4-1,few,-,CASSQGPRIGYGYTF,TGCGCCAGCAGCCAAGGTCCCAGAATTGGCTATGGCTACACCTTC
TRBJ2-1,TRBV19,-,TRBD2,CATRTSGGAGNEQFF,TGTGCCACCCGGACTAGCGGGGGGGCCGGCAATGAGCAGTTCTTC
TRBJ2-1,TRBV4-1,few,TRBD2,CASSPSGGRSYNEQFF,TGCGCCAGCAGTCCCTCGGGGGGTCGCTCCTACAATGAGCAGTTCTTC
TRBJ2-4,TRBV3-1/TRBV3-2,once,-,CASSRKGQEAFAQYF,TGTGCCAGCAGCCGTAAAGGGCAGGAAGCGTTTGCCCAGTACTTC
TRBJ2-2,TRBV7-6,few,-,CASSQYKGISGELFF,TGTGCCAGCAGCCAATACAAGGGGATTTCAGGGGAGCTGTTTTTT
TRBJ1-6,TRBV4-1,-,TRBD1,CASRGQGAPNSPLHF,TGCGCCAGCAGAGGACAGGGGGCTCCCAATTCACCCCTCCACTTT
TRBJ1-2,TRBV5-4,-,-,CASSLQTDLWGYTF,TGTGCCAGCAGTTTACAGACTGACTTGTGGGGCTACACCTTC
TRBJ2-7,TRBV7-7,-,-,CASSPDGVYEQYF,TGTGCTAGCAGCCCGGACGGCGTCTACGAGCAGTACTTC
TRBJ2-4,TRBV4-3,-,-,CASSPSLGSSIIAKNIQYF,TGCGCCAGCAGCCCCTCATTAGGCAGTTCGATCATAGCCAAAAACATTCAGTACTTC
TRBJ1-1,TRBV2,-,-,CASSLLRTRNTEAFF,TGTGCCAGCAGTCTCCTCCGGACAAGGAACACTGAAGCTTTCTTT
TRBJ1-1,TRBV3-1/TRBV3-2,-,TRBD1,CASSPPGQVNTEAFF,TGTGCCAGCAGCCCTCCGGGACAGGTGAACACTGAAGCTTTCTTT
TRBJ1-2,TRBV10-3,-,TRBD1,CAISWTGEESYGYTF,TGTGCCATCAGCTGGACAGGGGAGGAGTCCTATGGCTACACCTTC
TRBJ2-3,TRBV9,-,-,CAPGAMYTDTQYF,TGTGCCCCGGGGGCAATGTACACAGATACGCAGTATTTT
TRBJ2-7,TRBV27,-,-,CASSSPPRGIYEQYF,TGTGCCAGCAGTTCCCCCCCCAGGGGTATCTACGAGCAGTACTTC
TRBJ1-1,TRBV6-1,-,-,CASSEFMGDTEAFF,TGTGCCAGCAGTGAATTTATGGGTGACACTGAAGCTTTCTTT
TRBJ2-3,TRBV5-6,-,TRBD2,CASSLLAGATDTQYF,TGTGCCAGCAGTTTACTAGCGGGAGCGACAGATACGCAGTATTTT
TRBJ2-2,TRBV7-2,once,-,CASSPRLVTGELFF,TGTGCCAGCAGCCCGCGACTAGTCACCGGGGAGCTGTTTTTT
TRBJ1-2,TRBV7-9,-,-,CASSPSLVGQGDRTMRF,TGTGCCAGCAGCCCCTCTTTGGTCGGGCAGGGCGATCGAACAATGCGCTTC
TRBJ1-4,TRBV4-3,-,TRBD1,CASSQGQGKEKLFF,TGCGCCAGCAGCCAAGGACAGGGGAAAGAAAAACTGTTTTTT